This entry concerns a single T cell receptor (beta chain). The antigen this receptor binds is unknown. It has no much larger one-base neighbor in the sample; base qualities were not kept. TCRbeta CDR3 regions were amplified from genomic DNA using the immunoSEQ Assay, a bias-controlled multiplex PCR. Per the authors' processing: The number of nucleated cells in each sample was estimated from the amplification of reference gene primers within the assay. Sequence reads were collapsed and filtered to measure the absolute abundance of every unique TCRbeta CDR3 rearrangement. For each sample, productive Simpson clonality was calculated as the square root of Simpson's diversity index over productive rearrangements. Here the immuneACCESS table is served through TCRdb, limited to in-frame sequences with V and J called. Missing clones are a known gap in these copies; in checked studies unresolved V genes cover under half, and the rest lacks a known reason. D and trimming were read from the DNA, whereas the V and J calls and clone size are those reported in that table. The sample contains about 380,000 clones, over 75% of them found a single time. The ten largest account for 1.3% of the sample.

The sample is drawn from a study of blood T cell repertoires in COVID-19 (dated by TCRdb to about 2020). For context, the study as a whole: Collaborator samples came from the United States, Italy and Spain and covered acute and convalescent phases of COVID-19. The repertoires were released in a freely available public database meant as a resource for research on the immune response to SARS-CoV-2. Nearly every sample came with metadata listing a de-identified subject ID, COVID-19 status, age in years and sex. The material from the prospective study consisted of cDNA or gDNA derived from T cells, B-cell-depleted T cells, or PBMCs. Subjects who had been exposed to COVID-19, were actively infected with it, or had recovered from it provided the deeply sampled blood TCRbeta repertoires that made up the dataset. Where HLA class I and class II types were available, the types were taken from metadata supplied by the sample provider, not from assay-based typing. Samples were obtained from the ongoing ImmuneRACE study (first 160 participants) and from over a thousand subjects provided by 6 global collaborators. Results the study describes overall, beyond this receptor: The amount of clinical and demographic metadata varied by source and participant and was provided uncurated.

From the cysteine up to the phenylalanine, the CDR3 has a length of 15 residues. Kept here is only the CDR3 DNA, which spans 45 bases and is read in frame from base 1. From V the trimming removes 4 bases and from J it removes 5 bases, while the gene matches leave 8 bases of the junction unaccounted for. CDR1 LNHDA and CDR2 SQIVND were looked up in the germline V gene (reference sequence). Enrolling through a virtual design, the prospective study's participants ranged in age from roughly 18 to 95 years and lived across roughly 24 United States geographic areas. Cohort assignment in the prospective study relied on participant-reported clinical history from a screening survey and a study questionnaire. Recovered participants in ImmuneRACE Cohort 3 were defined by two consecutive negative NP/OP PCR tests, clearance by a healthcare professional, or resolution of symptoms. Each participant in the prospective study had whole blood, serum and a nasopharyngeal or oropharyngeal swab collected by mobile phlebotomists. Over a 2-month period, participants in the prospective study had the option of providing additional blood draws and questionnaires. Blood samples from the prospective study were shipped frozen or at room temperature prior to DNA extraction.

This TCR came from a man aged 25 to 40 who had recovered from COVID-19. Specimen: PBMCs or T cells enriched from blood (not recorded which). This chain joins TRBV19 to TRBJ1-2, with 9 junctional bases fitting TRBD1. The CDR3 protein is CASSKTGTGRYGYTF. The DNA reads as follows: TGTGCCAGTAGTAAAACCGGGACAGGGCGGTATGGCTACACCTTC.